The 22 T cell receptor beta chains given below trace back to one sample, sequenced in a study of blood T cells in healthy people across ages. Next came a second PCR, run for 7 to 11 cycles, which used a sample-barcoded 5' primer along with a J-beta primer mix. TCRdb re-called the 5' RACE reads with MiXCR, one entry per CDR3 protein. This table holds 450,000 to 600,000 distinct CDR3 sequences, about a quarter found once. This sample was shared with a second study, whose subject was T cells of mothers and their children.

Source material: blood. These TCRs come from a boy aged 2-9 years in good health.

The chain has TRBV5-5 and TRBJ2-5; D uncertain. Matching the DNA end better, TRBJ2-7 makes the J call doubtful. This CDR3 has 14 residues. Germline assignment: CDR1 SGHKS and CDR2 YYEKEE (reference sequence). For the CDR3, the DNA is TGTGCCAGCAGCTTGGATCTTCGGTCCTACGAGCAGTACTTC. Protein sequence: CASSLDLRSYEQYF.

V is TRBV11-2 and J is TRBJ1-2; 10 bases are shared with TRBD1. This CDR3 has 16 amino acids. V dropped 0 bases and J dropped 6; count of bases not matched to a gene: 7. Germline CDR1 is SGHAT and CDR2 is FQNNGV. The CDR3 spells CASSLDHRTGGNGYTF. The CDR3, as DNA: TGTGCCAGCAGCTTAGATCATAGGACAGGGGGGAATGGCTACACCTTC.

This chain joins TRBV25-1 and TRBJ1-4; D possibly corresponds to TRBD1 (6 bases). Germline V gene lookup returns CDR1 MGHDK and CDR2 SYGVNS. CDR3 size: 15 residues. Trimming cost V 5 bases and J 6 bases, with 16 bases left between them. The CDR3 region has the DNA TGTGCCAGCAGTATCCCGAGGGGGTGGGATGAAAAACTGTTTTTT. Protein product: CASSIPRGWDEKLFF.

This clonotype was found a few times. The chain employs TRBV7-2 and TRBJ1-2; no clear D gene. The length of the CDR3 is 16 residues. V dropped 1 base and J dropped 8 bases, with 20 bases sitting between them. CDR1 SGHTA and CDR2 FQGNSA come from the germline V gene. DNA for the CDR3: TGTGCCAGCAGCTTAGGGGGTGTGGGCGCCTTATGGGGCTACACCTTC. This encodes CASSLGGVGALWGYTF.

The chain uses TRBV6-2 or TRBV6-3 and TRBJ2-3, with 7 bases matching TRBD2. This CDR3 spans 18 amino acids. Germline V gene lookup returns CDR1 MNHEY and CDR2 SVGEGT. The ends lost 0 bases at V and 2 bases at J; junction bases unmatched: 11. The CDR3: CASSYSASGHPYTDTQYF. The CDR3 DNA is TGTGCCAGCAGTTACTCGGCTAGCGGACACCCCTACACAGATACGCAGTATTTT.

This clonotype was counted a few times. V usage is TRBV20-1 and J usage is TRBJ2-3, with unresolved D. Looked up from germline, CDR1 is DFQATT and CDR2 is SNEGSKA (reference sequence). The V end lost 6 bases, the J end lost 2 bases, and 3 bases lay between the germline ends. The length of the CDR3 is 10 residues. CDR3 in DNA: TGCAGTGCAACCACAGATACGCAGTATTTT. Translating gives CSATTDTQYF.

The chain combines TRBV6-2 or TRBV6-3 with TRBJ2-7; 7 bases are a match to TRBD1. Germline CDR1 and CDR2: MNHEY and SVGEGT. Trimming at V came to 5 bases and at J to 6 bases, leaving 10 bases not matched to a gene. This CDR3 is built from 14 residues. For the CDR3, the DNA is TGTGCCAGCAGTCCCCAGGGGGTCTTTGCCGAGCAGTACTTC. It is translated as CASSPQGVFAEQYF.

The chain couples TRBV19 to TRBJ2-5; D ambiguous. Judging by the DNA end, TRBJ2-1 fits better; the J call may be wrong. The CDR3 sequence is 12 residues long. The V gene's germline CDR1 is LNHDA and CDR2 SQIVND (reference sequence). In DNA form, the CDR3 reads TGTGCCAGCCGGCAAGGTGCCAATGAGCAGTTCTTC. Translating it yields CASRQGANEQFF.

In its sample, this clonotype was seen a few times. The chain uses TRBV13 and TRBJ2-5, with D possibly called TRBD1 or TRBD2 (5 bases each). CDR1 and CDR2 from the germline V gene are PRHDT and FYEKMQ (reference sequence). Trimming left V 7 bases short and J 2 bases short, with 14 bases between. CDR3 length equals 14 residues. In DNA form, the CDR3 reads TGTGCCAGCACCCGGGGCCAATTACAAGAGACCCAGTACTTC. Translated: CASTRGQLQETQYF.

In the case of this clonotype: It may be a read error: a sequence one base away is much more abundant. V gene TRBV12-3 or TRBV12-4 combines with J gene TRBJ2-5; D might be TRBD2 (6 bases). CDR3 size: 12 residues. CDR3 bases: TGTGCCAGCAGACGATCGGGAGAGACCCTGTACTTC. This translates into CASRRSGETLYF.

This clonotype showed up just a few times. The V and J genes are TRBV10-3 and TRBJ2-5; 13 nucleotides agree with TRBD2. CDR3 length: 15 residues. Germline-derived CDR1 and CDR2 are ENHRY and SYGVKD. The junction had 5 bases not matched to a gene; V was cut back by 3 bases and J by 7 bases. Here the CDR3 DNA reads TGTGCCATCAGTGAAGGACTAGCGGGAGCGGGGACCCAGTACTTC. This codes for CAISEGLAGAGTQYF.

Remarks on this clonotype: The junction does not match germline at one end; this may be a read error. The V call is TRBV7-3, the J call TRBJ2-1, with 9 bases matching TRBD1. Germline V lookup: CDR1 SGHTA, CDR2 FQGTGA. The CDR3 covers 15 residues. The CDR3 protein is CAGSLGGQGYNEQFF. Written as DNA, the CDR3 is TGTGCCGGCAGCTTAGGGGGACAGGGTTACAATGAGCAGTTCTTC.

This clonotype was picked up many times. The rearrangement uses TRBV12-3 or TRBV12-4 and TRBJ2-5; 7 bases line up with TRBD2. This CDR3 contains 13 residues. Germline trimming cut 8 bases from V and 5 bases from J; bases unmatched to any gene: 8. The CDR3 sequence is CASRGAGRETQYF. The CDR3 nucleotides are TGTGCCAGCCGAGGAGCGGGGAGGGAGACCCAGTACTTC.

The chain employs TRBV7-8 and TRBJ2-5; 9 positions agree with TRBD2. The assigned J gene may be wrong: the sequence end matches TRBJ2-7 better. Germline CDR1 reads SGHVS; CDR2 reads FQNEAQ. CDR3 length equals 16 residues. The CDR3 DNA follows: TGTGCCAGCAGCCCTCAAGAGCTAGCGGGAAGCTACGAGCAGTACTTC. This codes for CASSPQELAGSYEQYF.

This clonotype has a handful of counts. The chain carries TRBV29-1 and TRBJ2-5, with D tentatively TRBD2 (6 bases). Trimming took off 5 bases at V and 1 base at J, with 11 bases between the two ends. This CDR3 has 13 amino acids. Germline CDR1 and CDR2: SQVTM and ANQGSEA. The CDR3 protein is CSVSGSGQETQYF. For the CDR3, the DNA is TGCAGCGTTTCGGGTAGCGGCCAAGAGACCCAGTACTTC.

The chain couples TRBV11-2 to TRBJ2-5, with D possibly matching TRBD1 (5 bases). Germline CDR1 and CDR2: SGHAT and FQNNGV. This CDR3 is built from 13 residues. V gave up 4 bases and J gave up 9 bases, with 15 bases separating them. In DNA, the CDR3 is TGTGCCAGCAGCTCTGGGGCATTGTGGGCCCAGTACTTC. It yields the protein CASSSGALWAQYF.

This chain joins TRBV3-1 and TRBJ2-5, with D possibly matching TRBD1 (6 bases). The DNA end is more similar to TRBJ2-7, so the J call may be wrong. The germline CDR1 and CDR2 sequences are LGHDT and YNNKEL (reference sequence). The CDR3 has 16 residues. CDR3 DNA sequence: TGTGCCAGCAGCCAAGCCGGGTTCGGACAGCCCTTCGAGCAGTACTTC. Its protein product is CASSQAGFGQPFEQYF.

This rearrangement joins TRBV2 to TRBJ2-7; tentative D call: TRBD2 (5 bases). The CDR3 runs 12 residues. The ends were cut back, 8 bases at V and 6 bases at J, with 14 bases in the middle. CDR1 and CDR2 from the germline V gene are SNHLY and FYNNEI. DNA of the CDR3: TGTGCCAGCCTCACGGGGTTGGGCGAGCAGTACTTC. The encoded protein is CASLTGLGEQYF. The full variable domain, completed using reference TRBV2 and TRBJ2-7, is EPEVTQTPSHQVTQMGQEVILRCVPISNHLYFYWYRQILGQKVEFLVSFYNNEISEKSEIFDDQFSVERPDGSNFTLKIRSTKLEDSAMYFCASLTGLGEQYFGPGTRLTVT.

V is TRBV5-1 and J is TRBJ2-7; 10 nucleotides align to TRBD2. This CDR3 contains 14 residues. The germline V gene encodes CDR1 SGHRS and CDR2 YFSETQ. The junction had 3 bases not matched to a gene; V was cut back by 0 bases and J by 6 bases. CDR3 in DNA: TGCGCCAGCAGCTTGGGTAGGACTAGCGGCGAGCAGTACTTC. Protein product: CASSLGRTSGEQYF.

The V and J genes are TRBV29-1 and TRBJ1-1; D gene ambiguous. Germline lookup yields CDR1 SQVTM and CDR2 ANQGSEA. V dropped 4 bases and J dropped 11 bases, with 8 bases sitting between them. The CDR3 contains 9 residues. CDR3 DNA sequence: TGCAGCGTTGGGCAGAAGGCTTTCTTT. It yields the protein CSVGQKAFF.

The chain joins TRBV29-1 to TRBJ1-2; a possible D gene is TRBD1 (5 bases). V was shortened by 0 bases and J by 6 bases, with 11 bases between the two germline ends. Looked up from germline, CDR1 is SQVTM and CDR2 is ANQGSEA. The CDR3 length is 13 residues. CDR3 loop: CSVEEQGPDGYTF. CDR3 DNA: TGCAGCGTTGAAGAGCAGGGTCCGGATGGCTACACCTTC.

The chain recombines TRBV20-1 with TRBJ2-1, with D uncertain. CDR1 DFQATT and CDR2 SNEGSKA come from the germline V gene (reference sequence). V was clipped by 0 bases and J by 0 bases, with 27 bases between them. CDR3 size: 21 residues. DNA for the CDR3: TGCAGTGCTAGAGATCATATTCTGAACAGCCGAGATGAAAGCTCCTACAATGAGCAGTTCTTC. Translation: CSARDHILNSRDESSYNEQFF.